The T cell receptor beta chain described here comes from a study of control samples from healthy donors and cancer patients. Clones were sequenced by immunoSEQ multiplex PCR, and TCRdb holds only the in-frame ones, with some missing. The repertoire holds approximately 180,000 clones, with around 92% as singletons. Between the trimmed V and J ends, which lost 0 bases and 8 bases, there was a span of 5 bases. This CDR3 spans 12 amino acids. Per the germline V gene, CDR1 is LNHNV and CDR2 is YYDKDF (reference sequence). On this clone: Other nucleotide sequences from this sample produce the same CDR3.

The sequence was collected from a woman aged 40 to 50 in good health. Sequenced material: blood. The gene calls are TRBV15 and TRBJ1-5; perhaps TRBD1 as D (5 bases). CDR3 sequence reads: CATSREGEPQHF. The DNA of the CDR3 is TGTGCCACCAGCAGAGAGGGGGAGCCCCAGCATTTT.